The T cell receptor (beta chain) described here comes from a study of CD8 T cells in ankylosing spondylitis. Comments on this clonotype: Its antigen is still unknown. One junction end disagrees with the germline gene, perhaps due to a read error.

Germline lookup yields CDR1 MNHEY and CDR2 SMNVEV (reference sequence). The CDR3 covers 15 residues. Overall study results and limits: Disease-linked clones bore a CD8+ phenotype, appearing relatively rarely in peripheral blood.

TCRdb re-called the 5' RACE reads through MiXCR, storing one row per CDR3 protein. This table has 35,000 to 50,000 distinct CDR3 sequences, approximately 10% appearing once. The chain is built from TRBV27 and TRBJ1-5, with 11 bases fitting TRBD1. Source material: blood, either unsorted or a sorted T cell fraction (not recorded which). This receptor was obtained from a male donor with ankylosing spondylitis or in good health (not recorded which). DNA for the CDR3: TGTGCCAGCGCTCAACGTGGGACAGGGGGTCAGCTCCAGCATTTT. Amino acids: CASAQRGTGGQLQHF.